These 8 T cell receptor beta chains were all obtained from the same sample, sequenced in a study of blood T cell repertoires in COVID-19. Sequencing used immunoSEQ multiplex PCR; TCRdb keeps in-frame clones, though not all of them. The data contain under 250,000 clones, roughly 85% of them singletons. The sample was PBMCs or T cells enriched from blood (not recorded which). The receptors originated from a woman in her 40s who had been exposed to COVID-19.

The chain uses TRBV7-6 and TRBJ2-1, with 8 bases lining up with TRBD2. The V and J ends lost 7 bases and 6 bases, in that order; junction bases with no gene match: 14. CDR1 and CDR2 from the germline V gene are SGHVS and FNYEAQ. The CDR3 consists of 16 residues. DNA of the CDR3: TGTGCCAGCACCCCAGAGGCCGGGGGGGCTGGCAATGAGCAGTTCTTC. Translating it yields CASTPEAGGAGNEQFF.

The chain links TRBV19 to TRBJ1-6, with 7 bases identical to TRBD1. Germline V lookup: CDR1 LNHDA, CDR2 SQIVND (reference sequence). V was clipped by 3 bases and J by 10 bases; unmatched bases: 9. This CDR3 is built from 15 residues. Here the CDR3 DNA reads TGTGCCAGTAGTATCCCTCGAGGACAGGCGTCACCCCTCCACTTT. Amino acid sequence: CASSIPRGQASPLHF.

The rearrangement uses TRBV4-3 and TRBJ2-1; D not resolved. The germline CDR1 and CDR2 sequences are LGHNA and YSLEER. This CDR3 is 17 amino acids long. Trimming shortened V by 2 bases and J by 1 base, and 15 bases separated the two germline ends. The CDR3 reads CASSQSAAPISYNEQFF. The CDR3 nucleotides are TGCGCCAGCAGCCAATCTGCGGCGCCGATATCCTACAATGAGCAGTTCTTC.

The rearrangement links TRBV5-1 to TRBJ2-5; possible D gene TRBD2, 6 bases. The CDR3 covers 14 residues. With 0 bases removed from V and 2 bases from J, the gap between germline ends came to 8 bases. The V gene's germline CDR1 is SGHRS and CDR2 YFSETQ. As DNA, the CDR3 is TGCGCCAGCAGCTTGGTGGGAGGTCAAGAGACCCAGTACTTC. The encoded protein is CASSLVGGQETQYF.

CDR3 residues: CASSLLAGWDNEQFF. The CDR3 DNA reads as TGTGCCAGCAGTTTACTCGCAGGGTGGGACAATGAGCAGTTCTTC. The gene calls are TRBV27 and TRBJ2-1, with a weak D call TRBD1 (5 bases). The CDR3 has 15 amino acids. Germline-derived CDR1 and CDR2 are MNHEY and SMNVEV (reference sequence). Between the trimmed V and J ends, which lost 2 bases and 5 bases, there was a span of 13 bases.

The chain carries TRBV5-5 and TRBJ2-7; D not resolved. Trimming took 4 bases from V and 3 from J, leaving 17 bases between them. The CDR3 extends over 15 amino acids. CDR1 and CDR2 (germline): SGHKS, YYEKEE (reference sequence). The CDR3 reads CASSLTRQVIYEQYF. CDR3 nucleotides: TGTGCCAGCAGCCTGACAAGACAAGTAATCTACGAGCAGTACTTC.

The genes are TRBV7-8 and TRBJ1-2, with a weak D call TRBD1 (6 bases). The ends were cut back, 5 bases at V and 7 bases at J, with 14 bases in the middle. The germline CDR1 and CDR2 sequences are SGHVS and FQNEAQ. The CDR3 is 13 amino acids. The DNA of the CDR3 is TGTGCCAGCAGCCCTCGACAGGACTCTGGCTACACCTTC. Amino acids: CASSPRQDSGYTF.

The chain combines TRBV6-6 with TRBJ2-7, with 11 bases lining up with TRBD2. The V and J ends lost 5 bases and 4 bases, in that order; junction bases with no gene match: 7. This CDR3 has 15 residues. The V gene's germline CDR1 is MNHNY and CDR2 SVGAGI (reference sequence). The CDR3 sequence is CASSQIAGGRYEQYF. In nucleotides, the CDR3 is TGTGCCAGCAGTCAGATAGCGGGGGGGCGGTACGAGCAGTACTTC.